What follows are 10 T cell receptor beta chains derived from one specimen sequenced in a study of brain T cells in children with intractable seizures. The assay was immunoSEQ multiplex PCR, and TCRdb's table has in-frame clones only and misses some. The repertoire holds around 100,000 clones, with 94% as singletons. Sequencing was performed on peripheral blood, taken at surgery. Receptors originate from a boy younger than two with hemimegalencephaly and intractable seizures.

The chain employs TRBV3-1 (or the pseudogene TRBV3-2) and TRBJ2-1, with TRBD2 identical over 12 bases. The ends lost 5 bases at V and 5 bases at J; junction bases unmatched: 4. Germline lookup yields CDR1 LGHDT and CDR2 YNNKEL (reference sequence). This CDR3 comprises 15 residues. CDR3: CASSSPSGRDNEQFF. CDR3 sequence (DNA): TGTGCCAGCAGCTCACCTAGCGGGAGGGACAATGAGCAGTTCTTC.

The chain joins TRBV5-1 to TRBJ2-5; D may be TRBD1 or TRBD2 (5 bases each). The CDR3 spans 17 residues. Germline values: CDR1 SGHRS, CDR2 YFSETQ. Trimming pared 2 bases from V and 4 bases from J, leaving 21 bases between. CDR3 DNA: TGCGCCAGCAGCTTCTCCCCCACCCTGGGGGATAGAGAGACCCAGTACTTC. Translated, it gives CASSFSPTLGDRETQYF.

This clone was recorded a few times. This CDR3 reads CAGEAGYGSEQYF. The CDR3 DNA is TGTGCCGGGGAAGCGGGGTATGGGAGCGAGCAGTACTTC. The chain couples TRBV6-5 to TRBJ2-7; 7 bases are shared with TRBD2. CDR3 size: 13 residues. The germline V gene has CDR1 MNHEY and CDR2 SVGAGI. V shed 11 bases, J shed 6 bases, and the junction held 13 bases outside the gene matches.

This clone was seen once. The CDR3 reads CASSDPGTGNNEQFF. DNA of the CDR3: TGCGCCAGCAGCGACCCCGGGACAGGGAACAATGAGCAGTTCTTC. The V gene is TRBV5-1, the J gene TRBJ2-1; the match to TRBD1 covers 9 bases. Losses at the gene ends were 4 bases for V and 5 bases for J; bases not matched to a gene: 7. This CDR3 has 15 residues. The germline CDR1 and CDR2 sequences are SGHRS and YFSETQ. Full variable domain (outside the CDR3, taken from reference TRBV5-1 and TRBJ2-1): KAGVTQTPRYLIKTRGQQVTLSCSPISGHRSVSWYQQTPGQGLQFLFEYFSETQRNKGNFPGRFSGRQFSNSRSEMNVSTLELGDSALYLCASSDPGTGNNEQFFGPGTRLTVL.

The chain links TRBV10-2 to TRBJ2-7; no definite D call. In germline, CDR1 is WSHSY, CDR2 SAAADI. V dropped 3 bases and J dropped 4 bases, with 13 bases sitting between them. The CDR3 runs 14 residues. Here the CDR3 DNA reads TGCGCCAGCAGTGATGTTGTCTCAACTTACGAGCAGTACTTC. Its protein is CASSDVVSTYEQYF.

This clone was found once. The V gene is TRBV6-1, the J gene TRBJ1-5, with D possibly TRBD1 on 6 matching bases. Germline CDR1 and CDR2: MNHNS and SASEGT. The CDR3 consists of 15 residues. V was pared by 3 bases and J by 1 base, with 10 bases between. CDR3 sequence: CASSDEGGSNQPQHF. CDR3 nucleotides: TGTGCCAGCAGTGACGAGGGGGGAAGCAATCAGCCCCAGCATTTT.

The rearrangement joins TRBV7-9 to TRBJ2-5; 9 nucleotides line up with TRBD1. The CDR3 is 14 amino acids. Trimming at V came to 5 bases and at J to 5 bases, leaving 6 bases not matched to a gene. Germline lookup yields CDR1 SEHNR and CDR2 FQNEAQ (reference sequence). CDR3 amino acids: CASSPQGAGETQYF. CDR3 sequence (DNA): TGTGCCAGCAGCCCACAGGGGGCCGGGGAGACCCAGTACTTC.

The chain combines TRBV19 with TRBJ1-2; D is uncertain. The germline V gene has CDR1 LNHDA and CDR2 SQIVND (reference sequence). V was shortened by 6 bases and J by 4 bases, with 12 bases between the two germline ends. CDR3 size: 13 residues. The CDR3 coding sequence is TGTGCCAGTAGCGCATTTGGTTTCTATGGCTACACCTTC. It yields the protein CASSAFGFYGYTF. Full variable domain (outside the CDR3, taken from reference TRBV19 and TRBJ1-2): DGGITQSPKYLFRKEGQNVTLSCEQNLNHDAMYWYRQDPGQGLRLIYYSQIVNDFQKGDIAEGYSVSREKKESFPLTVTSAQKNPTAFYLCASSAFGFYGYTFGSGTRLTVV.

The V call is TRBV7-9, the J call TRBJ2-7; D not resolved. Germline V gives CDR1 SEHNR, CDR2 FQNEAQ (reference sequence). The V end was cut by 0 bases, the J end by 6 bases, with 6 bases between. The CDR3 length is 12 residues. The CDR3 loop is CASSLAVTEQYF. CDR3 nucleotides: TGTGCCAGCAGCTTAGCAGTCACCGAGCAGTACTTC.

The rearrangement links TRBV24-1 to TRBJ1-1; D possibly corresponds to TRBD1 (5 bases). Trimming removed 5 bases at V and 7 bases at J, with 10 bases between. This CDR3 region has 12 residues. The germline V gene encodes CDR1 KGHDR and CDR2 SFDVKD. The CDR3 region has the DNA TGTGCCACCAGTGTGGAAAGGGGTGAAGCTTTCTTT. It is translated as CATSVERGEAFF.